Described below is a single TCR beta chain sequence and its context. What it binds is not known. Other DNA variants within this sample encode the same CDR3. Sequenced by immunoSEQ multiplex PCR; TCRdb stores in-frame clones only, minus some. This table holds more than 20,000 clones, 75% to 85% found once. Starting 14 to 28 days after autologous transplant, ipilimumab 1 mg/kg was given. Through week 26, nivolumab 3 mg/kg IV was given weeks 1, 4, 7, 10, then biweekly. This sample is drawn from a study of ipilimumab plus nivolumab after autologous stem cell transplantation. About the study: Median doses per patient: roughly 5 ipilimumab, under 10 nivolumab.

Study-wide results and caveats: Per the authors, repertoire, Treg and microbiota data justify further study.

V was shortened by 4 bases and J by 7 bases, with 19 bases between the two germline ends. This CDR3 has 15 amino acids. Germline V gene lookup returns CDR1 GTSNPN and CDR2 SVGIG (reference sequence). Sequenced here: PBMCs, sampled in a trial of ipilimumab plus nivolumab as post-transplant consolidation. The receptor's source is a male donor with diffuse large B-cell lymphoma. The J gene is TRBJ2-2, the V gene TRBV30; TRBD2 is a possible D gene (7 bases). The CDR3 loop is CAWTPPGGPGGELFF. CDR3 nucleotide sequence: TGTGCCTGGACCCCTCCCGGGGGGCCGGGCGGGGAGCTGTTTTTT.